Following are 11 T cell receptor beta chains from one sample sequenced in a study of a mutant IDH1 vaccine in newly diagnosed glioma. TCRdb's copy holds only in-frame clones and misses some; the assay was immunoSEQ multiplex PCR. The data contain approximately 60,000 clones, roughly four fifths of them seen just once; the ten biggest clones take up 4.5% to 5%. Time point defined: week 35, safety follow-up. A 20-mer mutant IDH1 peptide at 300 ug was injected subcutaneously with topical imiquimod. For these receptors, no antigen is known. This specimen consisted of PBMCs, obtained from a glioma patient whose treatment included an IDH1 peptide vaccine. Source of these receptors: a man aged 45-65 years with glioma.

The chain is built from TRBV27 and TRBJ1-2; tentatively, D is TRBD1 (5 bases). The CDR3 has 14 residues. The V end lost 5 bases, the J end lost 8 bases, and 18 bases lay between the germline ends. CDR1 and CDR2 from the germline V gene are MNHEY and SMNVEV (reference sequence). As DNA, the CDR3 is TGTGCCAGCAGTACCTTTCAGGGAATTGACGGCTACACCTTC. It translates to CASSTFQGIDGYTF.

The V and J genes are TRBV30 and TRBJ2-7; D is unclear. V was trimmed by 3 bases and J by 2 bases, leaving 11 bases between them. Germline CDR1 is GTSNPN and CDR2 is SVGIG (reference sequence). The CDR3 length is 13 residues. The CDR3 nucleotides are TGTGCCTGGAGCTCCCCTATCACCTACGAGCAGTACTTC. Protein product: CAWSSPITYEQYF.

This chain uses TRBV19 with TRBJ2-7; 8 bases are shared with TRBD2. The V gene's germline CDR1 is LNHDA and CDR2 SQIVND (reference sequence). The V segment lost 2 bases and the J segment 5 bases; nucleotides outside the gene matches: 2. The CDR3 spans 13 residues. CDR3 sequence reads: CASSIQRGNEQYF. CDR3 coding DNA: TGTGCCAGTAGTATACAGCGGGGGAACGAGCAGTACTTC.

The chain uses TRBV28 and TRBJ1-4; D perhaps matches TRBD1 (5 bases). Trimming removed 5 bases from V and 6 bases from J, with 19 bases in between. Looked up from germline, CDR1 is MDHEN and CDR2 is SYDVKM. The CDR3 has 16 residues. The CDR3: CASSTQWGGLHEKLFF. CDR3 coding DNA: TGTGCCAGCAGTACCCAGTGGGGGGGTTTGCATGAAAAACTGTTTTTT.

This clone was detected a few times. This CDR3 is CSARFDYEQYF. For the CDR3, the DNA is TGCAGTGCTAGATTCGATTACGAGCAGTACTTC. The genes are TRBV20-1 and TRBJ2-7; D is ambiguous. Trimming cost V 2 bases and J 4 bases, with 6 bases left between them. Germline lookup yields CDR1 DFQATT and CDR2 SNEGSKA (reference sequence). The CDR3 loop spans 11 amino acids.

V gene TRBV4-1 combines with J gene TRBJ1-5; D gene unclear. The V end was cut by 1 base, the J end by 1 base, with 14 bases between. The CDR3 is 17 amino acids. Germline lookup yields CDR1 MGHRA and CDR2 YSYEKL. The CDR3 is CASSQGFSPFSNQPQHF. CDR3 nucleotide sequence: TGCGCCAGCAGCCAAGGCTTTTCTCCCTTCAGCAATCAGCCCCAGCATTTT.

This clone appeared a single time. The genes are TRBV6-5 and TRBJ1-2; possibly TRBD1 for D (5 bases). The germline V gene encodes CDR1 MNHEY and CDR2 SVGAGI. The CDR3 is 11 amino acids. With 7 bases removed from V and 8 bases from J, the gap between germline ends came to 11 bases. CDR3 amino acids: CASTSGGGYTF. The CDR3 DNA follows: TGTGCCAGCACCTCGGGGGGGGGCTACACCTTC.

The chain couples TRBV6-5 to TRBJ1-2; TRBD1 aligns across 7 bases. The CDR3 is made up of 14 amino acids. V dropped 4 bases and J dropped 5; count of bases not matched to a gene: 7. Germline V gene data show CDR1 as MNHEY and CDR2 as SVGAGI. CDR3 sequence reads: CASSSRDRLYGYTF. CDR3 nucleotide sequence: TGTGCCAGCAGTTCCCGGGACAGACTATATGGCTACACCTTC.

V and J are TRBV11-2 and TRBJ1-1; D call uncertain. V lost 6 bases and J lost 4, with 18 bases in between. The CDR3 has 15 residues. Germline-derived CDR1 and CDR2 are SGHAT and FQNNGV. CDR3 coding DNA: TGTGCCAGCAGGGCTTTGAGGGATTCAGGCACTGAAGCTTTCTTT. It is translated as CASRALRDSGTEAFF. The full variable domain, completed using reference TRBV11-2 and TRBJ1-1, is EAGVAQSPRYKIIEKRQSVAFWCNPISGHATLYWYQQILGQGPKLLIQFQNNGVVDDSQLPKDRFSAERLKGVDSTLKIQPAKLEDSAVYLCASRALRDSGTEAFFGQGTRLTVV.

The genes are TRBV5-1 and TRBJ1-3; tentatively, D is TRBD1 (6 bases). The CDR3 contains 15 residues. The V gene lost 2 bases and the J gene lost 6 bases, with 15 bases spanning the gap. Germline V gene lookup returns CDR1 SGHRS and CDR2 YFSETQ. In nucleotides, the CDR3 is TGCGCCAGCAGCTTCAGGGGTCAGGGGCCAAACACCATATATTTT. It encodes CASSFRGQGPNTIYF.

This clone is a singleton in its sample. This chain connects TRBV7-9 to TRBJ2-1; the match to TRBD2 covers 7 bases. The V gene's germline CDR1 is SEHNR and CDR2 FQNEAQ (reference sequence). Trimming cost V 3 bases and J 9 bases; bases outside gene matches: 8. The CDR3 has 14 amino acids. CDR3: CASSFVGGKGEQFF. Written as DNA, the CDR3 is TGTGCCAGCAGCTTTGTCGGGGGGAAAGGTGAGCAGTTCTTC.